Each of the 20 T cell receptor beta chains below was sequenced from the same sample in a study of identical twins. TCRdb re-analysed the 5' RACE reads in MiXCR, keeping a single row per CDR3 protein. Among 100,000 to 110,000 distinct CDR3 sequences listed, about 6.1% were seen once. Sequences were obtained from memory T cells sorted from blood. The origin of the receptors is a woman between 45 and 60 years old in good health.

V gene TRBV3-1 combines with J gene TRBJ2-5; D is ambiguous. Between the trimmed V and J ends, which lost 3 bases and 2 bases, there was a span of 13 bases. Germline values: CDR1 LGHDT, CDR2 YNNKEL (reference sequence). This CDR3 spans 15 amino acids. CDR3 DNA: TGTGCCAGCAGCCAGTCGCGGAGAGGACAAGAGACCCAGTACTTC. This codes for CASSQSRRGQETQYF.

In its sample, this clonotype was seen a few times. The chain couples TRBV19 to TRBJ1-5; D gene unclear. Germline assignment: CDR1 LNHDA and CDR2 SQIVND (reference sequence). Trimming left V 8 bases short and J 4 bases short, with 15 bases between. The CDR3 is made up of 14 amino acids. CDR3 in amino acids: CASDYGGLNQPQHF. The CDR3 region has the DNA TGTGCCAGTGACTATGGAGGGCTAAATCAGCCCCAGCATTTT.

This clonotype was detected many times. The rearrangement joins TRBV3-1 to TRBJ2-1; D gene ambiguous. V was pared by 2 bases and J by 6 bases, with 11 bases between. Germline V lookup: CDR1 LGHDT, CDR2 YNNKEL (reference sequence). There are 14 residues in the CDR3. The CDR3 DNA reads as TGTGCCAGCAGCCAAAAAACTACAGCCAATGAGCAGTTCTTC. As protein: CASSQKTTANEQFF.

This clonotype was seen once. The rearrangement links TRBV12-3 or TRBV12-4 to TRBJ2-3, with TRBD2 matching over 12 bases. V trimming: 5 bases; J trimming: 4 bases; junction bases outside the gene matches: 7. The CDR3 totals 16 residues. Here the CDR3 reads CASSIGLAGRADTQYF. In DNA, the CDR3 is TGTGCCAGCAGTATCGGACTAGCGGGGAGGGCAGATACGCAGTATTTT.

In this sample, this clonotype turned up many times. The chain combines TRBV20-1 with TRBJ2-3, with 7 bases that match TRBD1. CDR1 and CDR2 from the germline V gene are DFQATT and SNEGSKA (reference sequence). This CDR3 region has 14 residues. V was pared by 6 bases and J by 3 bases, with 9 bases of the junction left unmatched. The CDR3 spells CSAHPGTATDTQYF. As DNA, the CDR3 is TGCAGTGCCCATCCCGGGACAGCGACAGATACGCAGTATTTT.

This chain connects TRBV6-6 to TRBJ2-3, with 13 bases matching TRBD2. With 4 bases clipped from V and 0 bases from J, the junction kept 7 bases outside the gene matches. CDR3 size: 18 residues. Germline V gives CDR1 MNHNY, CDR2 SVGAGI (reference sequence). The CDR3 reads CASSFLTSGGGSTDTQYF. CDR3 nucleotides: TGTGCCAGCAGTTTCCTCACTAGCGGGGGGGGGAGCACAGATACGCAGTATTTT.

This clonotype was observed at least ten times. V and J are TRBV20-1 and TRBJ2-7, with a possible D match to TRBD1 (5 bases). This CDR3 region has 13 residues. Trimming removed 6 bases from V and 1 base from J, with 13 bases in between. Germline loops: CDR1 DFQATT, CDR2 SNEGSKA (reference sequence). Here the CDR3 reads CSADRKSSYEQYF. CDR3 DNA: TGCAGTGCCGACAGAAAGTCGTCCTACGAGCAGTACTTC.

The table lists this clonotype with many counts. The chain has TRBV7-8 and TRBJ2-7, with D maybe TRBD2 (5 bases). The germline V and J ends were trimmed by 2 bases and 1 base, with 9 bases remaining between them. The CDR3 is 14 residues long. Germline V gene data show CDR1 as SGHVS and CDR2 as FQNEAQ. The CDR3 here is CASSLQPGSYEQYF. The CDR3 nucleotides are TGTGCCAGCAGCTTACAACCGGGATCCTACGAGCAGTACTTC. Full variable domain (missing parts from reference TRBV7-8 and TRBJ2-7): GAGVSQSPRYKVAKRGQDVALRCDPISGHVSLFWYQQALGQGPEFLTYFQNEAQLDKSGLPSDRFFAERPEGSVSTLKIQRTQQEDSAVYLCASSLQPGSYEQYFGPGTRLTVT.

In its sample, this clonotype was seen many times. V is TRBV6-6 and J is TRBJ2-7, with D perhaps TRBD1 (5 bases). V gave up 6 bases and J gave up 4 bases, with 13 bases separating them. The CDR3 is made up of 13 amino acids. Germline CDR1 is MNHNY and CDR2 is SVGAGI (reference sequence). Here the CDR3 reads CASSIRQGYEQYF. As DNA, the CDR3 is TGTGCCAGCAGCATCCGCCAGGGTTACGAGCAGTACTTC.

This chain connects TRBV27 to TRBJ1-5, with D tentatively TRBD1 (5 bases). The CDR3 extends over 14 amino acids. Germline CDR1 reads MNHEY; CDR2 reads SMNVEV (reference sequence). The germline V and J ends were trimmed by 5 bases and 0 bases, with 8 bases remaining between them. The CDR3 is CASSLRVSNQPQHF. The CDR3 DNA is TGTGCCAGCAGTCTCAGGGTTAGCAATCAGCCCCAGCATTTT.

This clonotype was picked up many times. The rearrangement links TRBV6-6 to TRBJ1-5, with D maybe TRBD1 (5 bases). V dropped 1 base and J dropped 6 bases, with 13 bases sitting between them. Germline lookup yields CDR1 MNHNY and CDR2 SVGAGI (reference sequence). CDR3 length equals 15 residues. The CDR3 nucleotides read TGTGCCAGCAGTTACTTAGCGGGGCAGGGTCAGCCCCAGCATTTT. Translated, it gives CASSYLAGQGQPQHF.

This clonotype was counted ten times or more. The J gene is TRBJ1-1, the V gene TRBV27, with D tentatively TRBD1 (5 bases). Trimming pared 6 bases from V and 1 base from J, leaving 15 bases between. Germline-derived CDR1 and CDR2 are MNHEY and SMNVEV (reference sequence). This CDR3 is built from 15 residues. The CDR3 here is CASSTQQAWNTEAFF. Written as DNA, the CDR3 is TGTGCCAGCAGCACCCAACAGGCTTGGAACACTGAAGCTTTCTTT.

V usage is TRBV18 and J usage is TRBJ1-1; D may be TRBD1 (5 bases). Germline V gene data show CDR1 as KGHSH and CDR2 as LQKENI. This CDR3 contains 15 residues. Trimming removed 6 bases at V and 3 bases at J, with 17 bases between. The CDR3 loop reads CASSGTGVLDTEAFF. CDR3 nucleotides: TGTGCCAGCTCGGGGACTGGGGTCCTGGACACTGAAGCTTTCTTT.

The sample holds a few counts of this clonotype. This chain links TRBV7-9 with TRBJ2-4, with a weak D call TRBD2 (6 bases). Germline V lookup: CDR1 SEHNR, CDR2 FQNEAQ (reference sequence). Trimming took off 3 bases at V and 3 bases at J, with 12 bases between the two ends. The CDR3 loop spans 15 amino acids. The CDR3 nucleotides are TGTGCCAGCAGCTTTCGGCAGGGAGGCAAAAACATTCAGTACTTC. It codes for CASSFRQGGKNIQYF.

This clonotype was picked up many times. The chain employs TRBV29-1 and TRBJ2-1; no clear D gene. Trimming took 7 bases from V and 6 from J, leaving 7 bases between them. CDR1 SQVTM and CDR2 ANQGSEA come from the germline V gene. The CDR3 spans 10 residues. As DNA, the CDR3 is TGCAGCGGGCGTGTCAATGAGCAGTTCTTC. Its protein is CSGRVNEQFF.

This clonotype was observed many times. The chain combines TRBV10-3 with TRBJ2-3, with TRBD2 as a possible D gene (5 bases). Trimming took off 7 bases at V and 3 bases at J, with 14 bases between the two ends. Germline assignment: CDR1 ENHRY and CDR2 SYGVKD. CDR3 length: 14 amino acids. The DNA of the CDR3 is TGTGCCATCACCGACCGAGGGAAGACAGATACGCAGTATTTT. Translated: CAITDRGKTDTQYF.

This clonotype was seen more than once but under ten times. The junction does not match germline at one end; this may be a read error. This CDR3 reads CASSSLAGAGERFF. The CDR3 DNA is TGTGCCAGTAGTTCACTAGCGGGAGCCGGGGAGCGGTTCTTC. The V call is TRBV19, the J call TRBJ2-1; 11 positions match TRBD2. The V gene's germline CDR1 is LNHDA and CDR2 SQIVND (reference sequence). This CDR3 spans 14 amino acids.

This clonotype was observed at least ten times. The chain combines TRBV12-3 or TRBV12-4 with TRBJ1-2, with a tentative D call TRBD1 (5 bases). The CDR3 is 14 amino acids. V lost 6 bases and J lost 8, with 19 bases in between. CDR3 coding DNA: TGTGCCAGCAGGGCCGACCCAGGGCTTCGGGGCTACACCTTC. This gives the protein CASRADPGLRGYTF.

This clonotype was recorded many times. The V gene is TRBV5-6, the J gene TRBJ2-1; no clear D gene. This CDR3 has 13 amino acids. V dropped 1 base and J dropped 10 bases, with 12 bases sitting between them. Per germline, CDR1 SGHDT and CDR2 YYEEEE. The CDR3: CASSLIAVPEQFF. The CDR3 nucleotides read TGTGCCAGCAGCTTGATCGCCGTCCCGGAGCAGTTCTTC.

This clonotype was seen at least ten times. The chain uses TRBV12-3 or TRBV12-4 and TRBJ1-2; D remains ambiguous. V lost 3 bases and J lost 3, with 8 bases in between. The CDR3 is made up of 13 amino acids. The CDR3 DNA reads as TGTGCCAGCAGTTTGTTCGCGTACTATGGCTACACCTTC. Protein sequence: CASSLFAYYGYTF.